Each of the 25 T cell receptor beta chains below was sequenced from the same sample in a study of molecular identifiers for immune sequencing clone quantification. TCRdb reprocessed the PCR reads with MiXCR, giving one entry per CDR3 protein. This sample has about 300,000 distinct CDR3 sequences, with about 21% found just once. The source material was naive CD8+ T cells from blood, with Jurkat cell RNA spiked in. Subset reported: FACS-sorted CD8+CD4-CCR7+CD45RA+ naive T cells. The receptors here all came from a human donor in good health. Some libraries in this study had Jurkat cell RNA spiked in.

This clonotype has only a few counts. The chain employs TRBV2 and TRBJ2-1; no clear D gene. Germline V gene sequence: CDR1 SNHLY, CDR2 FYNNEI. Between the trimmed V and J ends, which lost 6 bases and 2 bases, there was a span of 17 bases. The CDR3 has 16 amino acids. CDR3 region: CASSSSWGMPYNEQFF. CDR3 nucleotide sequence: TGTGCCAGCAGCTCCTCCTGGGGTATGCCCTACAATGAGCAGTTCTTC.

On this clonotype: A single base separates this from a much larger clone, so it may be a read error. The CDR3 does not close with the conserved phenylalanine or tryptophan, likely indicating a read error. The V call is TRBV15, the J call TRBJ2-2; D uncertain. CDR1 is LNHNV and CDR2 is YYDKDF in the germline V gene (reference sequence). The CDR3 runs to 11 residues. The V end lost 10 bases, the J end lost 6 bases, and 9 bases lay between the germline ends. CDR3: CARKLAGELFL. CDR3 nucleotide sequence: TGTGCCAGAAAGCTGGCCGGGGAGCTGTTTCTT.

This clonotype came up once. A much larger clone lies one base from this, so it may be a read error. The gene calls are TRBV6-5 and TRBJ2-7; the D is unclear. The CDR3 has 15 amino acids. Germline CDR1 and CDR2: MNHEY and SVGAGI. Between the trimmed V and J ends, which lost 0 bases and 4 bases, there was a span of 13 bases. This chain's CDR3 is CASSYSGQPTYEQYF. The CDR3 DNA reads TGTGCCAGCAGTTACTCGGGTCAGCCTACTTACGAGCAGTACTTC.

This clonotype was picked up many times. The chain employs TRBV4-2 and TRBJ2-7, with D uncertain. The germline V gene has CDR1 LGHNA and CDR2 YNFKEQ. Trimming took off 3 bases at V and 2 bases at J, with 14 bases between the two ends. This CDR3 comprises 15 residues. CDR3 in amino acids: CASSHSPLETYEQYF. Here the CDR3 DNA reads TGTGCCAGCAGCCATAGTCCCCTAGAAACCTACGAGCAGTACTTC.

This clonotype was seen many times. This sequence joins TRBV27 and TRBJ1-1; TRBD1 agrees at 7 bases. The trim removed 4 bases at V and 0 bases at J, leaving 5 bases unmatched. This CDR3 contains 15 residues. Germline values: CDR1 MNHEY, CDR2 SMNVEV (reference sequence). The DNA for the CDR3 is TGTGCCAGCAGTTCCCGGGACAGCATGAACACTGAAGCTTTCTTT. This sequence encodes CASSSRDSMNTEAFF.

This clonotype was counted many times. The chain is built from TRBV19 and TRBJ2-2; 7 positions agree with TRBD1. With 9 bases clipped from V and 6 bases from J, the junction kept 7 bases outside the gene matches. Per the germline V gene, CDR1 is LNHDA and CDR2 is SQIVND (reference sequence). The CDR3 sequence is 13 residues long. Here the CDR3 reads CASNPGGSGELFF. The CDR3, as DNA: TGTGCCAGCAACCCAGGGGGTTCCGGGGAGCTGTTTTTT.

This clonotype was seen many times. This chain joins TRBV28 and TRBJ1-5, with TRBD1 identical over 8 bases. CDR3 length: 14 residues. J was trimmed by 3 bases and V by 7 bases; bases with no gene match: 5. CDR1 is MDHEN, CDR2 SYDVKM, per germline. The CDR3 spells CASNYRGSNQPQHF. The CDR3 coding sequence is TGTGCCAGCAACTACAGGGGGTCCAATCAGCCCCAGCATTTT.

This clonotype was counted ten times or more. CDR3: CSVVLAGGETQYF. DNA of the CDR3: TGCAGCGTTGTGCTAGCGGGAGGGGAGACCCAGTACTTC. The V call is TRBV29-1, the J call TRBJ2-5; TRBD2 matches at 12 bases. The CDR3 is 13 amino acids. J was trimmed by 5 bases and V by 4 bases; bases with no gene match: 2. Germline V gene sequence: CDR1 SQVTM, CDR2 ANQGSEA.

Comment on this clonotype: This could be a read error, since a much larger clone is one nucleotide away. V gene TRBV5-6 combines with J gene TRBJ2-7; TRBD2 is a possible D gene (5 bases). V gave up 4 bases and J gave up 4 bases, with 15 bases separating them. Germline CDR1 SGHDT, CDR2 YYEEEE. The CDR3 runs to 14 residues. This chain's CDR3 is CASSPTDLAYEQYV. The CDR3 nucleotides are TGTGCCAGCAGCCCGACGGACTTGGCTTACGAGCAGTACGTC.

Many counts were recorded for this clonotype. The chain employs TRBV7-2 and TRBJ2-7; 12 bases agree with TRBD1. Looked up from germline, CDR1 is SGHTA and CDR2 is FQGNSA. CDR3 length: 16 residues. Trimming at V came to 5 bases and at J to 6 bases, leaving 11 bases not matched to a gene. The chain's CDR3 is CASSPLLRDRGPEQYF. In nucleotides, the CDR3 is TGTGCCAGCAGCCCCCTGCTGCGGGACAGGGGGCCCGAGCAGTACTTC. Combining the CDR3 with reference TRBV7-2 and TRBJ2-7 gives the whole variable domain GAGVSQSPSNKVTEKGKDVELRCDPISGHTALYWYRQSLGQGLEFLIYFQGNSAPDKSGLPSDRFSAERTGGSVSTLTIQRTQQEDSAVYLCASSPLLRDRGPEQYFGPGTRLTVT.

Points on this clonotype: Just one base apart from a much larger clone, this may be a read error. The chain uses TRBV6-6 and TRBJ2-3; possibly TRBD2 for D (5 bases). The CDR3 length is 18 residues. From germline, CDR1 is MNHNY and CDR2 SVGAGI (reference sequence). CDR3 DNA: TGTGCCAGCAGTTACTCGATGGGCGGGCTCCTACCCACAGATAAGCAGTATTTT. Its protein is CASSYSMGGLLPTDKQYF.

In its sample, this clonotype was seen many times. J is TRBJ1-2 and V is TRBV12-3 or TRBV12-4, with 8 bases aligning to TRBD1. The CDR3 runs to 16 residues. The junction had 8 bases not matched to a gene; V was cut back by 4 bases and J by 1 base. The CDR3 reads CASSSRGQGDNYGYTF. The CDR3, as DNA: TGTGCCAGCAGTTCCCGAGGACAGGGAGATAACTATGGCTACACCTTC.

CDR3 DNA: TGTGCCAGCAGTTCCCGCCCCGCAGGGGTCGGCTACACCTTC. Protein: CASSSRPAGVGYTF. J is TRBJ1-2 and V is TRBV27; tentative D call: TRBD1 (6 bases). With 4 bases removed from V and 8 bases from J, the gap between germline ends came to 17 bases. The CDR3 is 14 amino acids. Per germline, CDR1 MNHEY and CDR2 SMNVEV (reference sequence).

This clonotype showed up many times. CDR3 sequence reads: CASHTRGRLITDTQYF. Written as DNA, the CDR3 is TGTGCCAGCCACACCAGGGGGAGGTTGATTACAGATACGCAGTATTTT. V and J are TRBV28 and TRBJ2-3, with a possible D match to TRBD1 (7 bases). The V and J ends lost 8 bases and 3 bases respectively, with 21 bases between them. The germline V gene has CDR1 MDHEN and CDR2 SYDVKM. The CDR3 has 16 residues.

The chain uses TRBV2 and TRBJ2-7; the D is unclear. In germline, CDR1 is SNHLY, CDR2 FYNNEI. The CDR3 contains 13 residues. Trimming took off 6 bases at V and 5 bases at J, with 14 bases between the two ends. CDR3 region: CASSSFSLDEQYF. CDR3 DNA sequence: TGTGCCAGCAGCTCGTTCTCGCTAGACGAGCAGTACTTC.

A few counts support this clonotype. The V gene is TRBV19, the J gene TRBJ2-3; 8 bases match TRBD2. CDR1 is LNHDA and CDR2 is SQIVND in the germline V gene (reference sequence). The trim removed 6 bases at V and 2 bases at J, leaving 10 bases unmatched. The CDR3 totals 16 residues. The CDR3 region is CASSGRGTSFTDTQYF. CDR3 nucleotide sequence: TGTGCCAGTAGCGGAAGAGGGACTAGTTTCACAGATACGCAGTATTTT. Drawing the rest from reference TRBV19 and TRBJ2-3, the complete variable domain is DGGITQSPKYLFRKEGQNVTLSCEQNLNHDAMYWYRQDPGQGLRLIYYSQIVNDFQKGDIAEGYSVSREKKESFPLTVTSAQKNPTAFYLCASSGRGTSFTDTQYFGPGTRLTVL.

As for this clonotype: This may be a read error: a much more frequent sequence differs by one nucleotide. The chain recombines TRBV18 with TRBJ2-5, with 11 nucleotides matching TRBD1. Germline CDR1 is KGHSH and CDR2 is LQKENI. The CDR3 has 16 residues. CDR3 nucleotide sequence: TGTGCCAGCGCACCATACGGACAGGGGGCGGAAGAGACCCAGTACTTC. Translating gives CASAPYGQGAEETQYF.

This clonotype was detected ten times or more. The chain links TRBV7-9 to TRBJ1-1; D is uncertain. Trimming stripped 1 base from V and 9 bases from J, with 9 bases between. The CDR3 totals 12 residues. The germline V gene encodes CDR1 SEHNR and CDR2 FQNEAQ (reference sequence). In nucleotides, the CDR3 is TGTGCCAGCAGCTTAGGGACGCATAAAGCTTTCTTT. Translated, it gives CASSLGTHKAFF.

This clonotype was counted only a few times. The V and J genes are TRBV27 and TRBJ2-3; D might be TRBD1 (5 bases). This CDR3 contains 16 residues. Germline V gene data show CDR1 as MNHEY and CDR2 as SMNVEV (reference sequence). The ends were cut back, 5 bases at V and 4 bases at J, with 19 bases in the middle. The CDR3 sequence: CASSPPRAWGADTQYF. CDR3 DNA sequence: TGTGCCAGCAGTCCACCTAGGGCCTGGGGCGCAGATACGCAGTATTTT.

This clonotype was observed at least ten times. CDR3 amino acids: CASSLGPGTGGTGANVLTF. CDR3 DNA sequence: TGTGCCAGCAGCTTAGGGCCCGGGACAGGGGGCACTGGGGCCAACGTCCTGACTTTC. The chain recombines TRBV7-8 with TRBJ2-6; 12 nucleotides agree with TRBD1. This CDR3 comprises 19 residues. V lost 1 base and J lost 2; bases outside the gene matches: 6. Germline CDR1 SGHVS, CDR2 FQNEAQ.

On this clonotype: A much larger clone differs from this one at a single base, so this may be a read error. The chain is built from TRBV5-3 and TRBJ2-5; 10 positions agree with TRBD1. TRBV5-3 carries the ORF label, with uncertain function. The CDR3 consists of 17 residues. CDR3 protein: CASSLSGDRGFEETQYF. The CDR3 DNA reads TGTGCCAGCAGCTTGAGTGGGGACAGGGGATTTGAAGAGACCCAGTACTTC.

The V and J genes are TRBV13 and TRBJ2-1; the D is unclear. CDR3 length: 14 residues. The V end was cut by 1 base, the J end by 5 bases, with 9 bases between. Germline V gene lookup returns CDR1 PRHDT and CDR2 FYEKMQ (reference sequence). CDR3 region: CASSLESGNNEQFF. The CDR3 DNA reads TGTGCCAGCAGCTTAGAGTCTGGAAACAATGAGCAGTTCTTC.

This clonotype was observed at least ten times. The chain employs TRBV29-1 and TRBJ1-1; D is uncertain. Per germline, CDR1 SQVTM and CDR2 ANQGSEA. The length of the CDR3 is 12 residues. The V end was cut by 4 bases, the J end by 0 bases, with 6 bases between. DNA for the CDR3: TGCAGCGTTGTAAAGATGAACACTGAAGCTTTCTTT. As protein: CSVVKMNTEAFF.

This clonotype has a count of ten or more. The chain employs TRBV19 and TRBJ2-2; 9 nucleotides agree with TRBD2. Germline V gene lookup returns CDR1 LNHDA and CDR2 SQIVND (reference sequence). V lost 5 bases to trimming and J lost 4 bases; unmatched junction nucleotides: 5. The CDR3 runs to 15 residues. CDR3 in DNA: TGTGCCAGTAGTGTAGCGGGAGTTGTCACCGGGGAGCTGTTTTTT. This encodes CASSVAGVVTGELFF.

There are a few counts of this clonotype. This chain links TRBV6-5 with TRBJ2-5; D may be TRBD1 or TRBD2 (5 bases each). V lost 6 bases, J lost 4 bases, and 15 bases lay in between. CDR1 MNHEY and CDR2 SVGAGI come from the germline V gene. There are 14 residues in the CDR3. Here the CDR3 reads CASSLRVRGETQYF. In DNA form, the CDR3 reads TGTGCCAGCAGCCTCAGGGTCCGGGGAGAGACCCAGTACTTC.